There are many counts of the clone carrying this T cell receptor (beta chain). The antigen is not known. Isolating PBMCs gave at least 7 million of these cells per sample. This entry belongs to a study of blood T cells in healthy people across ages. Study results and caveats: In long-lived donors, naive CD4+ cell counts and diversity exceeded those of aged donors. With age, beta diversity per million T cells declined roughly linearly, significantly by 30 to 50. A conclusive naive versus antigen-experienced comparison was prevented by the unsorted PBMCs.

Germline assignment: CDR1 MNHEY and CDR2 SVGAGI. Between the trimmed V and J ends, which lost 0 bases and 0 bases, there was a span of 5 bases. The CDR3 is 14 amino acids. Sample-barcoded 5' priming and a J-beta primer mix drove a second PCR of roughly 6 to 12 cycles. TCRdb reprocessed the 5' RACE reads via MiXCR and lists one record per CDR3 protein. The profile shows over 950,000 distinct CDR3 sequences, around two fifths of them singletons. V usage is TRBV6-5 and J usage is TRBJ1-2; the D gene is possibly TRBD1 (5 bases). Sequenced material: blood. This clonotype originated in a man younger than 35 in good health. CDR3 sequence reads: CASSYSGANYGYTF. The CDR3 region has the DNA TGTGCCAGCAGTTACTCGGGGGCTAACTATGGCTACACCTTC.